This TCR beta chain originates from a study of cytotoxic CD8 clonotypes in ibrutinib-treated CLL. Overall study: The patients, roughly ten relapsed/refractory and under 16 treatment-naive, included approximately 17 who were IGHV unmutated. By median roughly 5.5 years, roughly twelve had progressed and around 14 stayed remitted; responses had been 2 complete and approximately 24 partial. Study-wide findings and caveats: Contraction or stability on treatment was seen for public clonotypes, which were uncommon.

As concerns this clone: What it recognizes is unknown.

Germline assignment: CDR1 SNHLY and CDR2 FYNNEI. This CDR3 spans 13 amino acids. Trimming shortened V by 7 bases and J by 3 bases, and 13 bases separated the two germline ends. Clones were read by immunoSEQ multiplex PCR, and TCRdb kept only the in-frame ones, dropping some. The table lists 14,000 or so clones, about 65% of them singletons. This chain joins TRBV2 and TRBJ2-7; D gene ambiguous. This material consisted of PBMCs, taken before ibrutinib treatment. The clonotype originates from a human donor with chronic lymphocytic leukemia. CDR3 residues: CASTDSSYYEQYF. The CDR3 nucleotides read TGTGCCAGCACAGACTCTAGTTACTACGAGCAGTACTTC.